This paragraph covers one TCR gamma chain sequence. This likely traces to a read error, being one base from a far larger clone. Other DNA sequences of this sample code for an identical CDR3. CDR3 length: 15 amino acids. CDR1 VENAVY and CDR2 YDSYNSRV come from the germline V gene. TCRdb made new clone calls on the RT-PCR reads using CATT. Counted here are fewer than 2,500 gamma-chain clones, approximately 6.6% occurring once; the ten biggest clones make up roughly 62%. The sample originates from a study of gamma-delta T cells after stem cell transplantation. The chain has TRGV8 and TRGJP1. The J gene was missing in TCRdb and was found by matching the end of the DNA to germline. Material: gamma-delta T cells. The receptor was derived from a human donor. It is not recorded whose cells these are; they may come from a transplant donor. The CDR3, as DNA: TGCGCCACCTGGGATTGGAATACCACTGGTTGGTTCAAGATATTT. It specifies CATWDWNTTGWFKIF.